Listed below are T cell receptor beta chains from one sample, sequenced in a study of cytomegalovirus exposure and HLA in healthy donors. The assay was immunoSEQ multiplex PCR, and TCRdb's table has in-frame clones only and misses some. Of about 160,000 clones detected, around 75% appear once; the ten largest clones hold less than 3%. The material sequenced was PBMCs. The receptors stem from a female donor in good health and CMV-seronegative. Each CDR3 is given without its conserved first and last residue. Each record gives: V gene, J gene, CDR3 protein.

V: TRBV6-4
J: TRBJ2-1
CDR3: ASSPAPGGVDEQF

V: TRBV30
J: TRBJ1-2
CDR3: AWTGGELANYGYT

V: TRBV6-5
J: TRBJ2-3
CDR3: ASSYRSKDTQY

V: TRBV7-2
J: TRBJ1-2
CDR3: ASSLDSVTGAYGYT

V: TRBV11-3
J: TRBJ2-4
CDR3: ASSLGSSGQNIQY

V: TRBV19
J: TRBJ1-1
CDR3: ASSIDRRSNTEAF

V: TRBV29-1
J: TRBJ1-5
CDR3: SVSQGSNQPQH

V: TRBV9
J: TRBJ2-2
CDR3: ASSVVGVGELF

V: TRBV9
J: TRBJ1-5
CDR3: ASSSAGGPQPQH

V: TRBV25-1
J: TRBJ2-3
CDR3: ASSPRDTSDTQY

V: TRBV6-6
J: TRBJ2-1
CDR3: ASSYGTFYNEQF

V: TRBV27
J: TRBJ2-3
CDR3: ASSFGGRAGDTQY

V: TRBV5-6
J: .
CDR3: ASSWGGPGLSYEQY

V: TRBV7-2
J: TRBJ1-5
CDR3: ASSLRWQDNQPQH

V: TRBV29-1
J: TRBJ2-7
CDR3: SVQIQGHEQY

V: TRBV6-5
J: TRBJ2-7
CDR3: ASSQFTEQY

V: TRBV2
J: TRBJ1-2
CDR3: ASSVLGGGGYT

V: TRBV29-1
J: TRBJ1-4
CDR3: SANRGGGNEKLF

V: TRBV11-2
J: TRBJ2-5
CDR3: ASSVTGTGFQETQY

V: TRBV29-1
J: TRBJ1-2
CDR3: SVENPGLYGYT

V: TRBV19
J: TRBJ2-2
CDR3: ASSNPGQGGTGELF

V: TRBV5-6
J: TRBJ1-5
CDR3: ASSWGTGGKPQH

V: TRBV5-1
J: TRBJ1-2
CDR3: ASSLKGDRGHGGYT

V: TRBV25-1
J: TRBJ1-1
CDR3: ASMERRGRTEAF

V: TRBV11-2
J: TRBJ1-4
CDR3: ASSLGLREKLF

V: TRBV4-1
J: TRBJ2-7
CDR3: ASSQDKRRNSYEQY

V: TRBV7-9
J: TRBJ1-1
CDR3: ASSQGGNTEAF

V: TRBV27
J: TRBJ1-2
CDR3: ASGRSPNYGYT

V: TRBV7-3
J: TRBJ2-2
CDR3: ASSYSSGTGELF

V: TRBV11-2
J: TRBJ1-5
CDR3: ASSLGQYSNQPQH

V: TRBV6-5
J: TRBJ1-1
CDR3: ASIDRGGENTEAF

V: TRBV19
J: TRBJ1-1
CDR3: ATRAGGKHTEAF

V: TRBV28
J: TRBJ1-6
CDR3: ALSGGDRGDSPLH

V: TRBV7-3
J: TRBJ2-1
CDR3: ASSLSNNEQF

V: TRBV7-9
J: TRBJ2-2
CDR3: SSSSRGTGGPTYGELF

V: TRBV4-1
J: TRBJ2-7
CDR3: ASSHGGRPFEQY

V: TRBV6-5
J: TRBJ2-7
CDR3: ASSYSRTAYEQY

V: TRBV4-2
J: TRBJ1-1
CDR3: ASSQGWRDAGRTEAF

V: TRBV7-6
J: TRBJ2-1
CDR3: ASSLGRRNEQF

V: TRBV7-2
J: TRBJ2-5
CDR3: ASNGPPGKTQY

V: TRBV11-2
J: TRBJ2-1
CDR3: ASSSTWTSGRNEQF

V: TRBV7-2
J: TRBJ1-2
CDR3: ASSLEGFVDSMGYT

V: TRBV20-1
J: TRBJ1-5
CDR3: SAARESAQH

V: TRBV19
J: TRBJ1-4
CDR3: ASSMGGRGTNEKLF

V: TRBV7-2
J: TRBJ2-3
CDR3: ASSFSLVTSGSTDTQY

V: TRBV7-3
J: TRBJ2-1
CDR3: ASSRLAGGYEQF

V: TRBV28
J: TRBJ1-5
CDR3: ASYTPSPRQGAQSNQPQH

V: TRBV4-2
J: TRBJ2-7
CDR3: ASSPGTGGSYEQY

V: TRBV20-1
J: TRBJ1-3
CDR3: SARRGNTVY

V: TRBV30
J: TRBJ2-1
CDR3: AWSGSLTGVPYNEQF

V: TRBV5-6
J: TRBJ1-5
CDR3: ASSPKGQPQH

V: TRBV6-5
J: TRBJ1-3
CDR3: ASSRTGDSGNTIY

V: TRBV27
J: TRBJ2-3
CDR3: ATMEGYTDTQY

V: TRBV5-1
J: TRBJ2-5
CDR3: ASSLRELTYQETQY